The subject of this entry is one TCR beta chain. Its antigen is currently unknown. This CDR3 has 13 residues. V lost 4 bases to trimming and J lost 8 bases, with 17 bases between them. Per germline, CDR1 GTSNPN and CDR2 SVGIG (reference sequence). The data belong to a study of blood T cells in healthy people across ages. Study results and limitations: Unsorted PBMC input precluded a conclusive naive versus antigen-experienced comparison.

With a J-beta primer mix and a sample-barcoded 5' primer, a second PCR ran about 7 to 12 cycles. TCRdb fed the 5' RACE reads into MiXCR, producing one record per CDR3 protein. The sample consists of some 1.4 million distinct CDR3 sequences, approximately 42% of them appearing once. Sample: blood. This chain joins TRBV30 and TRBJ1-2; the D gene is possibly TRBD1 (6 bases). The origin of this receptor is a woman aged 18-29 years in good health. The chain's CDR3 is CAWTGTGSVGYTF. CDR3 bases: TGTGCCTGGACTGGAACAGGGTCGGTCGGCTACACCTTC.